These 10 T cell receptor beta chains share one sample of origin, sequenced in a study of type 1 regulatory T cells. TCRdb redid the calling of the reads with MiXCR, one entry per CDR3 protein. Among 80,000 to 100,000 distinct CDR3 sequences, around 30% were seen once, and the ten largest hold roughly 2.2%. The sequenced sample was CD4+ T cells, either the whole sample or a sorted fraction (not recorded which). Receptor source: a human donor in good health.

This clonotype has a handful of counts. In nucleotides, the CDR3 is TGTGCCAGCAGCTCGCCGGGACTAGGGGTCCACGAGCAGTACTTC. Its protein product is CASSSPGLGVHEQYF. This rearrangement joins TRBV7-9 to TRBJ2-7; 8 bases are a match to TRBD2. Trimming at V came to 4 bases and at J to 5 bases, leaving 10 bases not matched to a gene. The CDR3 extends over 15 amino acids. Germline V lookup: CDR1 SEHNR, CDR2 FQNEAQ (reference sequence).

In this sample, this clonotype turned up a few times. J is TRBJ2-1 and V is TRBV3-1; 9 bases are a match to TRBD2. The CDR3 spans 15 residues. Germline trimming cut 4 bases from V and 2 bases from J; bases unmatched to any gene: 3. CDR1 and CDR2 (germline): LGHDT, YNNKEL (reference sequence). The DNA of the CDR3 is TGTGCCAGCAGCCCGTTAGCGGGGGCCTACAATGAGCAGTTCTTC. Residues: CASSPLAGAYNEQFF.

In this sample, this clonotype turned up a few times. J is TRBJ2-3 and V is TRBV30; the match to TRBD1 covers 11 bases. Trimming at V came to 4 bases and at J to 2 bases, leaving 5 bases not matched to a gene. CDR3 length equals 15 residues. In germline, CDR1 is GTSNPN, CDR2 SVGIG (reference sequence). CDR3 in amino acids: CAWTGTGGFTDTQYF. The CDR3 nucleotides are TGTGCCTGGACAGGGACAGGGGGTTTCACAGATACGCAGTATTTT.

This clonotype has more than one count but fewer than ten. V and J are TRBV6-6 and TRBJ2-7; 8 bases match TRBD1. The CDR3 has 14 residues. The germline V gene encodes CDR1 MNHNY and CDR2 SVGAGI (reference sequence). The V and J ends lost 5 bases and 4 bases, in that order; junction bases with no gene match: 7. The CDR3 spells CASSPGGGLYEQYF. CDR3 in DNA: TGTGCCAGCAGTCCAGGGGGCGGGTTGTACGAGCAGTACTTC.

This rearrangement joins TRBV11-3 to TRBJ2-2, with 9 nucleotides matching TRBD1. CDR3 length equals 16 residues. Germline V lookup: CDR1 SGHNT, CDR2 YENEEA. Trimming removed 5 bases from V and 5 bases from J; junction bases left unmatched: 9. The CDR3: CASSPGTGKSTGELFF. CDR3 sequence (DNA): TGTGCCAGCAGCCCGGGGACAGGGAAGAGTACCGGGGAGCTGTTTTTT.

This clonotype has only one observation. CDR3 in amino acids: CATSSIGENQETQYF. In DNA form, the CDR3 reads TGTGCCACCAGCAGTATCGGCGAAAACCAAGAGACCCAGTACTTC. The chain has TRBV15 and TRBJ2-5; unclear D gene. V lost 3 bases and J lost 0, with 11 bases in between. The length of the CDR3 is 15 residues. In germline, CDR1 is LNHNV, CDR2 YYDKDF (reference sequence).

CDR3 sequence (DNA): TGTGCCACCAGTGACCCCGGTTATGAGCAGTTCTTC. It is translated as CATSDPGYEQFF. V is TRBV24-1 and J is TRBJ2-1; D is uncertain. Trimming took off 4 bases at V and 8 bases at J, with 8 bases between the two ends. The CDR3 runs 12 residues. CDR1 is KGHDR and CDR2 is SFDVKD in the germline V gene.

This clonotype was detected only a few times. V is TRBV5-6 and J is TRBJ2-7; a possible D gene is TRBD2 (5 bases). The germline gives CDR1 SGHDT, CDR2 YYEEEE. This CDR3 has 16 residues. The germline V and J ends were trimmed by 0 bases and 7 bases, with 20 bases remaining between them. CDR3 sequence (DNA): TGTGCCAGCAGCTTGGTTGCGGGTGCGGCCTCCAGGGAGCAGTACTTC. This translates into CASSLVAGAASREQYF.

V gene TRBV12-3 or TRBV12-4 combines with J gene TRBJ1-2; 7 bases align to TRBD1. This CDR3 region has 13 residues. V was clipped by 7 bases and J by 3 bases; unmatched bases: 5. This CDR3 reads CASTQGIYYGYTF. DNA of the CDR3: TGTGCCAGCACACAGGGGATCTACTATGGCTACACCTTC.

The J gene is TRBJ2-3, the V gene TRBV5-1; 14 nucleotides match TRBD2. Looked up from germline, CDR1 is SGHRS and CDR2 is YFSETQ. The CDR3 loop spans 20 amino acids. After removal of 4 bases from V and 0 bases from J, the junction contained 13 bases not matched to a gene. Here the CDR3 reads CASSILLPGLAGVSTDTQYF. The CDR3 DNA sequence: TGCGCCAGCAGCATCCTTTTACCGGGACTAGCGGGAGTTAGCACAGATACGCAGTATTTT.